These T cell receptor beta chains were read from a single sample in a study of T cells in Graves' hyperthyroidism and ophthalmopathy. TCRdb passed the multiplex PCR reads through MiXCR, listing each CDR3 protein once. The repertoire holds about 640,000 distinct CDR3 sequences, roughly 20% seen once, with under 35% in the top ten. Sequencing was carried out using blood. Receptor source: a man aged 25 to 45 with Graves' ophthalmopathy. Each CDR3 is given with its conserved first and last residue. The D gene is left open where the match is weak. The size of a clone is reported for some rows only, either as once, few or many, or as a class for expanded clones.

D gene	clone size	V gene	CDR3 protein
.	many	TRBV30	CAWSSQWATGQETQYF
.	few	TRBV19	CASSIGPGIEAFF
.	.	TRBV7-9	CASSQTVGGTYNEQFF
.	few	TRBV9	CASSVEWVSTDTQYF
.	few	TRBV29-1	CSVASTGTPNTGELFF
.	.	TRBV7-3	CASSRSLRSGANVLTF
TRBD1	many	TRBV20-1	CSARTGVPQPQHF
TRBD2	many	TRBV5-1	CASSLEGGSPGANVLTF
.	.	TRBV5-6	CASTWDGVSGYGYTF
.	many	TRBV5-5	CASTRRGGAGTYEQYF
.	many	TRBV19	CASSLGTMTDTQYF
.	.	TRBV6-2/TRBV6-3	CASSRGSGLYTGELFF
.	few	TRBV7-9	CASSYKTGEQYF
.	.	TRBV5-6	CASSLALGVKTQYF
.	many	TRBV7-9	CASSLTTGELFF
.	.	TRBV7-9	CASSSNSPSNYGYTF
.	.	TRBV12-3/TRBV12-4	CASSFLGGETQYF
.	.	TRBV20-1	CSANTGTPFAGYTF
.	many	TRBV7-7	CASSSHATSYGYTF
TRBD1	few	TRBV7-2	CASSLKEGGGDEKLFF
.	.	TRBV28	CASSPGPGTQYF
.	many	TRBV28	CASSLWGSKLEQYF
TRBD1	.	TRBV5-5	CASSLRDRVSGANVLTF
.	.	TRBV5-4	CASSPDPLGTTEAFF
.	few	TRBV7-2	CASSLNQEQPQHF
.	.	TRBV27	CASSSLQGKTGAFF
.	few	TRBV6-1	CASSPSWDPYNEQFF
.	few	TRBV15	CATSRASVGSASTDTQYF